These T cell receptor beta chains were read from a single sample in a study of T cells after yellow fever vaccination. Each CDR3 protein is one row after TCRdb ran MiXCR on the 5' RACE reads. The table records hundreds of thousands of distinct CDR3 sequences, less than 15% of them present only once. Material: PBMCs, obtained on the day of the yellow fever booster vaccination. The receptor source for this set is a young man who received the YFV17D yellow fever vaccine. Both conserved end residues are part of each CDR3. A D gene is named only where the DNA matches it firmly. Only part of the rows carry a size: once, few, many, or a class if the clone is expanded.

J gene	V gene	clone size	D gene	CDR3 DNA	CDR3 protein
TRBJ1-1	TRBV12-3/TRBV12-4	.	.	TGTGCCAGCAGTTTAGCACAGTTCGGGACTGAAGCTTTCTTT	CASSLAQFGTEAFF
TRBJ2-2	TRBV6-2/TRBV6-3	many	.	TGTGCCAGCAGAGAACGACAGAACACCGGGGAGCTGTTTTTT	CASRERQNTGELFF
TRBJ2-2	TRBV6-5	.	.	TGTGCCAGCAGTTACACCTTAGCCGCCGGGGAGCTGTTTTTT	CASSYTLAAGELFF
TRBJ2-7	TRBV11-1	few	.	TGTGCCAGCAGCAACCAACTGGGCTCCTACGAGCAGTACTTC	CASSNQLGSYEQYF
TRBJ2-5	TRBV15	.	.	TGTGCCACACCTGGGGTTTACGCGGAGACCCAGTACTTC	CATPGVYAETQYF
TRBJ2-7	TRBV14	few	TRBD1	TGTGCCAGCAGCCGCAGGGGGCGGTCGGGAGAGCAGTACTTC	CASSRRGRSGEQYF
TRBJ2-1	TRBV20-1	.	.	TGCAGTGCCCGGATGGTCTCCTACAATGAGCAGTTCTTC	CSARMVSYNEQFF
TRBJ2-7	TRBV12-3/TRBV12-4	many	TRBD2	TGTGCCAGCAGCTTGGGACTAGCGGGAGGATACGAGCAGTACTTC	CASSLGLAGGYEQYF
TRBJ2-3	TRBV5-1	few	TRBD2	TGCGCCAGCAGAGGACTAGCGGGGCCAAGGGATACGCAGTATTTT	CASRGLAGPRDTQYF
TRBJ1-6	TRBV7-9	few	.	TGTGCCAGCAGCTTATCGGGCATCTATAATTCACCCCTCCACTTT	CASSLSGIYNSPLHF
TRBJ2-7	TRBV25-1	few	TRBD1	TGTGCCAGCAGTGGGACAGGGTTTCATCACGAGCAGTACTTC	CASSGTGFHHEQYF
TRBJ1-1	TRBV5-6	few	.	TGTGCCAGCAGCCTGGGGACAAGAGCTTTCTTT	CASSLGTRAFF
TRBJ2-7	TRBV4-2	few	.	TGTGCCAGCAGCCAAGACGGAGGGCTCTCCTACGAGCAGTACTTC	CASSQDGGLSYEQYF
TRBJ2-3	TRBV21-1	.	.	TGTGCCAGTATAGGACAGGGCGAGGGCACAGATACGCAGTATTTT	CASIGQGEGTDTQYF
TRBJ2-3	TRBV12-3/TRBV12-4	many	TRBD2	TGTGCCAGCGGGCTAGCGGGAGGAACAGATACGCAGTATTTT	CASGLAGGTDTQYF
TRBJ2-7	TRBV12-3/TRBV12-4	many	.	TGTGCCAGCAGCCTGACTAGAACCGAGCAGTACTTC	CASSLTRTEQYF
TRBJ2-7	TRBV6-5	.	.	TGTGCCAGCAGTTACTTCGGGACGGACTCCTACGAGCAGTACTTC	CASSYFGTDSYEQYF
TRBJ2-1	TRBV5-4	few	TRBD2	TGTGCCAGCAGCTTGGCTAGCGGGAGTGTCTACAATGAGCAGTTCTTC	CASSLASGSVYNEQFF
TRBJ2-7	TRBV5-1	few	.	TGCGCCAGCAGCCCGGAAAGGGCAGACTACGAGCAGTACTTC	CASSPERADYEQYF
TRBJ2-5	TRBV25-1	.	TRBD2	TGTGCCAGCCAGGCGGGAGGGGAGACCCAGTACTTC	CASQAGGETQYF
TRBJ2-1	TRBV5-1	.	TRBD2	TGCGCCAGCAGCTGGGTACTAGCGGGAAGTTACAATGAGCAGTTCTTC	CASSWVLAGSYNEQFF
TRBJ2-2	TRBV13	.	.	TGTGCCAGCAGCTTCAGTGGGGGGCGCCCGGGCACCGGGGAGCTGTTTTTT	CASSFSGGRPGTGELFF
TRBJ1-1	TRBV12-3/TRBV12-4	.	.	TGTGCCAGCAGTTTAGAAACAGGGAGTTTGCATGAAGCTTTCTTT	CASSLETGSLHEAFF
TRBJ2-2	TRBV5-4	few	TRBD2	TGTGCCAGCAGCATACTAGCGGGAGGGACCGGGGAGCTGTTTTTT	CASSILAGGTGELFF
TRBJ1-1	TRBV12-3/TRBV12-4	few	.	TGTGCCAGCAGTTTAGACGATACCGAAGCTTTCTTT	CASSLDDTEAFF
TRBJ2-5	TRBV13	.	.	TGTGCCAGCAGCTCCCCCATGGAGACCCAGTACTTC	CASSSPMETQYF
TRBJ2-7	TRBV4-3	few	TRBD2	TGCGCCAGCAGCCAAGGGTTGGGCGGGAGACCTTCCGAGCAGTACTTC	CASSQGLGGRPSEQYF
TRBJ2-7	TRBV7-2	few	.	TGTGCCAGCAGCTCTCCCAACGGTGCCGAGCAGTACTTC	CASSSPNGAEQYF
TRBJ2-1	TRBV7-2	.	.	TGTGCCAGCAGCCGGGCCCCGGGGAAGCAGTTCTTC	CASSRAPGKQFF
TRBJ1-2	TRBV29-1	few	.	TGCAGCGTTGCCGACGGCGACTATGGCTACACCTTC	CSVADGDYGYTF
TRBJ2-7	TRBV12-3/TRBV12-4	.	TRBD2	TGTGCCAGCAGTTTTGGCGGGACTACCTACGAGCAGTACTTC	CASSFGGTTYEQYF
TRBJ2-2	TRBV7-9	few	.	TGTGCCAGCAGCTTCCCCCCAGGCGCGAACACCGGGGAGCTGTTTTTT	CASSFPPGANTGELFF
TRBJ2-1	TRBV24-1	.	TRBD2	TGTGCTAGTCTAGCGGGAGGGGAGAATGAGCAGTTCTTC	CASLAGGENEQFF
TRBJ2-1	TRBV7-9	few	.	TGTGCCAGCAGCTTAGCCGTGACTTTGCAGTTCTTC	CASSLAVTLQFF
TRBJ2-7	TRBV7-9	.	.	TGTGCCAGCAGCTTAGGAGCATTCGAGCAGTACTTC	CASSLGAFEQYF
TRBJ2-2	TRBV10-3	.	TRBD2	TGTGCCATCAGTGGGACTAGCAACACCGGGGAGCTGTTTTTT	CAISGTSNTGELFF
TRBJ2-4	TRBV5-6	.	.	TGTGCCAGCAGCTTGGAGACAGAAAACATTCAGTACTTC	CASSLETENIQYF
TRBJ1-3	TRBV27	.	.	TGTGCCAGCAGTTCGACGGCAAGACGAAACACCATATATTTT	CASSSTARRNTIYF
TRBJ2-7	TRBV29-1	.	TRBD2	TGCAGCGTCAGACTAGCGGGAGACTACGAGCAGTACTTC	CSVRLAGDYEQYF
TRBJ2-3	TRBV27	few	.	TGTGCCAGCAGATCGAAGACAGATACGCAGTATTTT	CASRSKTDTQYF
TRBJ2-1	TRBV12-3/TRBV12-4	.	.	TGTGCCAGCAGTATCGTCCCGAAGGAGGAGCAGTTCTTC	CASSIVPKEEQFF
TRBJ2-2	TRBV10-3	few	TRBD1	TGTGCCATCAGTACCGGGACAGGGGACGGCGGGGAGCTGTTTTTT	CAISTGTGDGGELFF
TRBJ2-1	TRBV18	few	.	TGTGCCAGCTCACCAGGGGACGGGGGGCGATCCTACAATGAGCAGTTCTTC	CASSPGDGGRSYNEQFF
TRBJ1-3	TRBV29-1	few	TRBD1	TGCAGCGTCTCGGGACAGCGAAACACCATATATTTT	CSVSGQRNTIYF
TRBJ1-5	TRBV28	many	TRBD1	TGTGCCAGCAGCACACCTCTGACACAGGGGACATCGAGCAATCAGCCCCAGCATTTT	CASSTPLTQGTSSNQPQHF